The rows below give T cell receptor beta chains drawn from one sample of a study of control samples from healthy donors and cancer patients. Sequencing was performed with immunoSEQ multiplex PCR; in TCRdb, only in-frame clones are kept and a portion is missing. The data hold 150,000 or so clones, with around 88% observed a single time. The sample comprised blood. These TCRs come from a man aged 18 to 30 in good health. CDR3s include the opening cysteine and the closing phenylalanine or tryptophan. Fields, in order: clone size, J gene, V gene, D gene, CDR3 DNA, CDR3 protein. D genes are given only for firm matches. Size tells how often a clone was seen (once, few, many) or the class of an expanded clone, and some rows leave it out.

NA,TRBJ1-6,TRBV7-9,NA,TGTGCCAGCAGCTTAGTCGGGGGGTCGAATTCACCCCTCCACTTT,CASSLVGGSNSPLHF
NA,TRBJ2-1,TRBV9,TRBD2,TGTGCCAGCAGCCCAAGAATCCGGGGGGGCTTCTACAATGAGCAGTTCTTC,CASSPRIRGGFYNEQFF
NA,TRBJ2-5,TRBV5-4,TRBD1,TGTGCCAGCAGCCGCCGGGACAGGGAGTCAGAGACCCAGTACTTC,CASSRRDRESETQYF
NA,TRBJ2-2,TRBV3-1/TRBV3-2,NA,TGTGCCCATCGCCCGGGGAACAGGAAAAATCGCGGTATAAGATACGCCGGGGAGCTGTTTTTT,CAHRPGNRKNRGIRYAGELFF
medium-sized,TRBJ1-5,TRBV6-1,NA,TGTGCCAGCAGTGAGTGGCAGGGTAATCAGCCCCAGCATTTT,CASSEWQGNQPQHF
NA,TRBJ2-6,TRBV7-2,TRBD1,TGTGCCAGCAGGAAGGGACAGGGCGGAGGCGGGGCCAACGTCCTGACTTTC,CASRKGQGGGGANVLTF
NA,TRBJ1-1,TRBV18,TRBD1,TGTGCCAGCTCACCCACGGGACAGGGGAACACTGAAGCTTTCTTT,CASSPTGQGNTEAFF
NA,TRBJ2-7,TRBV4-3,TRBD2,TGCGCCAGCAGCCAAACTAGCGGTCGGGGGGACGAGCAGTACTTC,CASSQTSGRGDEQYF
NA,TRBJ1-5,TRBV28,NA,TGTGCCAGCAGTTTACTGACGGGGGGGACGGGCAATCAGCCCCAGCATTTT,CASSLLTGGTGNQPQHF
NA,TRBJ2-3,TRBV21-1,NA,TGTGCCAGCAGCAAATCGGACCATAGCGGGCGCACAGATACGCAGTATTTT,CASSKSDHSGRTDTQYF
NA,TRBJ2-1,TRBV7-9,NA,TGTGCCAGCAGCCCAAGCCGGGGAGCCCAGTTCTCCTACAATGAGCAGTTCTTC,CASSPSRGAQFSYNEQFF
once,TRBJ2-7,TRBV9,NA,TGTGCCAGCAGCGTAGAGCCGGTCCGGGACGAGCAGTACTTC,CASSVEPVRDEQYF
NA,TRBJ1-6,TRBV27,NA,TGTGCCAGCAGTTTGGGAGTAGGAGGGCCTTCTCATTCACCCCTCCACTTT,CASSLGVGGPSHSPLHF
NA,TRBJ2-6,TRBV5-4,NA,TGTGCCAGCAGCGACCAGACAGGGGCCAACGTCCTGACTTTC,CASSDQTGANVLTF
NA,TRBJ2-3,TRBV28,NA,TGTGCCAGCAGTTGGGACCCCGGCGCGGCAGATACGCAGTATTTT,CASSWDPGAADTQYF
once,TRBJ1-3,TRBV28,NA,TGTGCCAGCAGTTTGGGGGATCCTGGAAACACCATATATTTT,CASSLGDPGNTIYF
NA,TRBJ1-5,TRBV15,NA,TGTGCCACCAGCCTGGTGGGCAATCAGCCCCAGCATTTT,CATSLVGNQPQHF
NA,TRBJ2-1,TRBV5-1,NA,TGCGCCAGCAGCTTGATCCAGGGGGGGTACAATGAGCAGTTCTTC,CASSLIQGGYNEQFF
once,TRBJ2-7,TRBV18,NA,TGTGCCAGCTCACCACCAGGGCCCCACGAGCAGTACTTC,CASSPPGPHEQYF
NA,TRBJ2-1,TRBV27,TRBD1,TGTGCCAGCAGTGAGGGTGGGACAGGGGGAGATGAGCAGTTCTTC,CASSEGGTGGDEQFF
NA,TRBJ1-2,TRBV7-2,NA,TGTGCCAGCAGCTTAGCCAGGTCGATTGGCTACACCTTC,CASSLARSIGYTF
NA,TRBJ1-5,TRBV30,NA,TGTGCCTGGCAGAGATGGGGGCCCAATCAGCCCCAGCATTTT,CAWQRWGPNQPQHF
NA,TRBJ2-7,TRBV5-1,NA,TGCGCCAGCAGCTTCCGACTGAACTCCTACGAGCAGTACTTC,CASSFRLNSYEQYF
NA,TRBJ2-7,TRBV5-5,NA,TGTGCCAGCAGCCCTCACTCCCGGTCGCCCTACGAGCAGTACTTC,CASSPHSRSPYEQYF
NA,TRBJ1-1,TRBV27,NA,TGTGCCAGCAGGGCGGCAGGGGCGAACACTGAAGCTTTCTTT,CASRAAGANTEAFF
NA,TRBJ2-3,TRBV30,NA,TGTGCCTGGAGTGTAGTATCAGATACGCAGTATTTT,CAWSVVSDTQYF
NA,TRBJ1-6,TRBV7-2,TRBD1,TGTGCCAGCAGCTTATATGGGGGACAGTTCAATTCACCCCTCCACTTT,CASSLYGGQFNSPLHF
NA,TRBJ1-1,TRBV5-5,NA,TGTGCCAGCAGCTACCACTTGGGGGCGGGGATGAACACTGAAGCTTTCTTT,CASSYHLGAGMNTEAFF
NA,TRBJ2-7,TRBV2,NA,TGTGCCAGCAGTGTAACGACAGGCTCCTACGAGCAGTACTTC,CASSVTTGSYEQYF
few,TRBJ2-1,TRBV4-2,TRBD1,TGTGCCAGCAGCCAAGGGACAGGGGAGGGTAATGAGCAGTTCTTC,CASSQGTGEGNEQFF
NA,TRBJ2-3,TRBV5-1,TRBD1,TGCGCCAGCCATGAGAGACAGGGAAGAACAGATACGCAGTATTTT,CASHERQGRTDTQYF
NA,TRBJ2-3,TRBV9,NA,TGTGCCAGCAGGTCCCCCGCGGTAGATACGCAGTATTTT,CASRSPAVDTQYF
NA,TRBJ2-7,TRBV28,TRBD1,TGTGCCAGCAGACGAAGACAGGGCTTAAGTACGGCGTCCGAGCAGTACTTC,CASRRRQGLSTASEQYF
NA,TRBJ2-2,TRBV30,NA,TGTGCCTGGAGTGTCAGGGCCGCCGGGGAGCTGTTTTTT,CAWSVRAAGELFF
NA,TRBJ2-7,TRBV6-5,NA,TGTGCCAGCAGTCCAGGGCAGGGGCGGCAGTACTTC,CASSPGQGRQYF
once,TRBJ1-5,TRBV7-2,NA,TGTGCCAGCAGCTTAGAAGGGCAGGAAAATCAGCCCCAGCATTTT,CASSLEGQENQPQHF
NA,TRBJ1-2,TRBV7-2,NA,TGTGCCAGCAGCTTAAGTCCCGCCCGCGATGGCTACACCTTC,CASSLSPARDGYTF
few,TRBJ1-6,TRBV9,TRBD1,TGTGCCAGCAGCGTAGCTCCCACTGGGGGGGACAGGGGGTATTCACCCCTCCACTTT,CASSVAPTGGDRGYSPLHF
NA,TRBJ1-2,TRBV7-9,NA,TGTGCCAGCAGCTTTGGTAGATCGCTTAACTATGGCTACACCTTC,CASSFGRSLNYGYTF
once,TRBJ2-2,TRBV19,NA,TGTGCCAGTAGTGTTACAGGGAACACCGGGGAGCTGTTTTTT,CASSVTGNTGELFF
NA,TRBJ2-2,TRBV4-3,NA,TGCGCCAGCAGCCAAGATCGGCAGGGAAGCACCGGGGAGCTGTTTTTT,CASSQDRQGSTGELFF
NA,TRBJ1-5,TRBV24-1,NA,TGTGCCACCAGTAGTACGGATGGTGGGGTTCAGCCCCAGCATTTT,CATSSTDGGVQPQHF
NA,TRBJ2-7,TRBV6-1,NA,TGTGCCAGCAGTGACGCGCGGGACACCTCCTACGAGCAGTACTTC,CASSDARDTSYEQYF
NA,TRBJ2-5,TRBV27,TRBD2,TGTGCCAGCAGTTTTCGACGGGGGGGGGCCCAGTACTTC,CASSFRRGGAQYF
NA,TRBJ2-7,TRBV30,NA,TGTGCCTGGAGTGTCGGTGACGCGAGCTCCTACGAGCAGTACTTC,CAWSVGDASSYEQYF
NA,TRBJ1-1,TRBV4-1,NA,TGCGCCAGCAGCCAAGGTACCACCCCTGAAGCTTTCTTT,CASSQGTTPEAFF
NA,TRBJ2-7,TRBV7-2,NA,TGTGCCAGCAGCTTCGCCCAGGGGGGATTCGAGCAGTACTTC,CASSFAQGGFEQYF
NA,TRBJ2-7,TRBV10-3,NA,TGTGCCATCAGTCCGACAGGCGGGGGCTACGAGCAGTACTTC,CAISPTGGGYEQYF
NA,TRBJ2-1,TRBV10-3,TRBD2,TGTGCCATCACCCCTAGCGGGGGGCCGTATAATGAGCAGTTCTTC,CAITPSGGPYNEQFF
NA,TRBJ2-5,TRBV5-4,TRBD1,TGTGCCAGCAGCGGGACAGGTCGCCAAGAGACCCAGTACTTC,CASSGTGRQETQYF
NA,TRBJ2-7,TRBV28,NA,TGTGCCAGCAGTTCTCCGCAGGGCGGTAGCGAGCAGTACTTC,CASSSPQGGSEQYF
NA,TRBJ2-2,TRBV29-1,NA,TGCAGCGTTGAAGTAGTAAGGGGGGCTGGGGCCGGGGAGCTGTTTTTT,CSVEVVRGAGAGELFF
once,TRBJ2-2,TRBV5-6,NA,TGTGCCAGCAGATCGACAGGGAGGGTAGCCGGGGAGCTGTTTTTT,CASRSTGRVAGELFF
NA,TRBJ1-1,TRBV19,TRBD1,TGTGCCAGTAAAGGACAGGGGACCAAGGAAGCTTTCTTT,CASKGQGTKEAFF
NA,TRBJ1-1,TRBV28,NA,TGTGCCAGCAGTTACGACACTGAAGCTTTCTTT,CASSYDTEAFF